The 7 T cell receptor beta chains below all came from one sample that was sequenced in a study of graft-versus-host responses after intestinal transplantation. Sequenced by immunoSEQ multiplex PCR; TCRdb stores in-frame clones only, minus some. This sample has approximately 97,000 clones, with 80% to 95% found just once. Which antigens these TCRs recognize remains unknown. Here the sequenced sample was unstimulated CD8+ T cells sorted from spleen or lymph node cells, taken before transplant. These receptors were obtained from a human donor who was the organ donor for an intestinal transplant.

The CDR3 loop reads CASSLGGSDEQYF. Written as DNA, the CDR3 is TGTGCCAGCAGTCTAGGGGGCAGCGACGAGCAGTACTTC. The rearrangement joins TRBV27 to TRBJ2-7; 7 nucleotides align to TRBD1. Germline trimming cut 5 bases from V and 5 bases from J; bases unmatched to any gene: 6. CDR1 is MNHEY, CDR2 SMNVEV, per germline (reference sequence). This CDR3 contains 13 residues.

The V and J genes are TRBV4-1 and TRBJ2-7, with D perhaps TRBD1 (5 bases). Germline lookup yields CDR1 MGHRA and CDR2 YSYEKL. V was trimmed by 0 bases and J by 6 bases, leaving 9 bases between them. This CDR3 contains 13 residues. The CDR3 reads CASSQDTRVEQYF. CDR3 sequence (DNA): TGCGCCAGCAGCCAAGATACCAGGGTCGAGCAGTACTTC.

This chain's CDR3 is CASPGVGARFEQYF. CDR3 in DNA: TGTGCCAGCCCGGGCGTGGGAGCGAGGTTCGAGCAGTACTTC. The rearrangement uses TRBV27 and TRBJ2-7; D perhaps matches TRBD2 (5 bases). Trimming left V 8 bases short and J 6 bases short, with 20 bases between. Germline V gene data show CDR1 as MNHEY and CDR2 as SMNVEV (reference sequence). The CDR3 runs to 14 residues.

This rearrangement joins TRBV19 to TRBJ1-5, with D possibly being TRBD1 (6 bases). Deletions cut 5 bases from V and 9 bases from J, with 14 bases between. Germline assignment: CDR1 LNHDA and CDR2 SQIVND (reference sequence). The CDR3 has 13 amino acids. In DNA form, the CDR3 reads TGTGCCAGTAGTGCCGGGGGGCTAAGGCCCCAGCATTTT. Translated, it gives CASSAGGLRPQHF. The entire variable domain, with the rest obtained from reference TRBV19 and TRBJ1-5, is as follows: DGGITQSPKYLFRKEGQNVTLSCEQNLNHDAMYWYRQDPGQGLRLIYYSQIVNDFQKGDIAEGYSVSREKKESFPLTVTSAQKNPTAFYLCASSAGGLRPQHFGDGTRLSIL.

The rearrangement uses TRBV10-3 and TRBJ2-6, with TRBD1 matching 10 bases. The CDR3 consists of 15 residues. V trimming: 10 bases; J trimming: 0 bases; junction bases outside the gene matches: 3. Germline CDR1 ENHRY, CDR2 SYGVKD. CDR3 sequence reads: CATGTGDSGANVLTF. The CDR3 bases are TGTGCCACCGGGACAGGGGACTCTGGGGCCAACGTCCTGACTTTC.

The gene calls are TRBV4-2 and TRBJ2-3; D call uncertain. The CDR3 length is 13 residues. Germline CDR1 and CDR2: LGHNA and YNFKEQ. V gave up 5 bases and J gave up 4 bases, with 10 bases separating them. In nucleotides, the CDR3 is TGTGCCAGCAGCGCGGCTACCTCAGATACGCAGTATTTT. Residues: CASSAATSDTQYF.

CDR3 in amino acids: CASSVAILLPTETMNTEAFF. Written as DNA, the CDR3 is TGTGCCAGCAGCGTAGCCATACTTTTACCCACAGAGACCATGAACACTGAAGCTTTCTTT. V usage is TRBV9 and J usage is TRBJ1-1; D unclear. The germline CDR1 and CDR2 sequences are SGDLS and YYNGEE. The CDR3 extends over 20 amino acids. V dropped 0 bases and J dropped 0 bases, with 24 bases sitting between them.